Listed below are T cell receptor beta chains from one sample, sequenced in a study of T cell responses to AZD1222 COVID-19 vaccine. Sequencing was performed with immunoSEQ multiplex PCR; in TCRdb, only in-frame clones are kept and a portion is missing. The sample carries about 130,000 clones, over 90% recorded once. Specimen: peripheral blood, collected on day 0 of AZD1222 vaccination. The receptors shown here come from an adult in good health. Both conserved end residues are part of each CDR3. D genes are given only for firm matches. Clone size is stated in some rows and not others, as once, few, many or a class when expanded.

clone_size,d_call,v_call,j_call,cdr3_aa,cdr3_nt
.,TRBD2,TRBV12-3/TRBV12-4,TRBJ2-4,CATWDYNKNIQYF,TGTGCCACCTGGGACTACAACAAAAACATTCAGTACTTC
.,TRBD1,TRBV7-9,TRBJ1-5,CATGDRSNQPQHF,TGTGCCACCGGGGACAGAAGCAATCAGCCCCAGCATTTT
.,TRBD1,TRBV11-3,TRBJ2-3,CASSLRTGADTQYF,TGTGCCAGCAGCTTGCGGACAGGGGCAGATACGCAGTATTTT
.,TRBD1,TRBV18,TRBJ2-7,CASSPRTGVFYEQYF,TGTGCCAGCTCACCACGGACAGGGGTCTTCTACGAGCAGTACTTC
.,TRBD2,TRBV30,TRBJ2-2,CAWSREGTGELFF,TGTGCCTGGAGTCGGGAGGGAACCGGGGAGCTGTTTTTT
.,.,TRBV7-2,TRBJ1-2,CASSLEVLNYGYTF,TGTGCCAGCAGCTTAGAGGTGCTAAACTATGGCTACACCTTC
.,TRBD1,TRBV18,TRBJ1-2,CASSPTGDGYTF,TGTGCCAGCTCACCGACAGGGGACGGCTACACCTTC
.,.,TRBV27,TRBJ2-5,CASSFPTGTQYF,TGTGCCAGCAGTTTCCCTACGGGGACCCAGTACTTC
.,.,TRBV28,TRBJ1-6,CASGLLGSLNSPLHF,TGTGCCAGCGGATTACTAGGGTCCCTAAATTCACCCCTCCACTTT
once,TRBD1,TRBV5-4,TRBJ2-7,CASSFGTGSYEQYF,TGTGCCAGCAGCTTCGGGACAGGGAGCTACGAGCAGTACTTC
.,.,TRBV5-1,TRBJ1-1,CASSADRNTEAFF,TGCGCCAGCAGCGCCGACCGGAACACTGAAGCTTTCTTT
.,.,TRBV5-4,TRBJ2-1,CASSSTATSYNEQFF,TGTGCCAGCAGCTCGACCGCTACCTCCTACAATGAGCAGTTCTTC
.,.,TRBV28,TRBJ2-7,CASTQTGPSQYF,TGTGCCAGCACCCAGACAGGCCCTAGTCAGTACTTC
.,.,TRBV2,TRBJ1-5,CASSEQGWAQHF,TGTGCCAGCAGTGAACAGGGCTGGGCCCAGCATTTT
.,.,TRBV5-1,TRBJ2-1,CASSSLDRPNEQFF,TGCGCCAGCAGCTCTTTAGACAGACCTAATGAGCAGTTCTTC
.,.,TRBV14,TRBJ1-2,CASSFPRGEGYTF,TGTGCCAGCAGCTTCCCGCGGGGAGAGGGCTACACCTTC
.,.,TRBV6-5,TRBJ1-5,CASKGGPQHF,TGTGCCAGCAAGGGAGGGCCCCAGCATTTT
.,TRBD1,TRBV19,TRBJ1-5,CATSRGTGAHGQPQHF,TGTGCCACCTCAAGGGGGACAGGCGCCCACGGTCAGCCCCAGCATTTT
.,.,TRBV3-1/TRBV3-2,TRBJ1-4,CASSARGRNEKLFF,TGTGCCAGCAGCGCCCGGGGCCGGAATGAAAAACTGTTTTTT
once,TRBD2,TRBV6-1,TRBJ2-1,CASSESLAGQFTYNEQFF,TGTGCCAGCAGTGAAAGTCTAGCGGGACAGTTCACCTACAATGAGCAGTTCTTC
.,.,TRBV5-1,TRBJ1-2,CASSTGASEGYTF,TGCGCCAGCAGCACCGGGGCCAGTGAAGGCTACACCTTC
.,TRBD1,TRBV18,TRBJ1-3,CASSPPIGTGDGNTIYF,TGTGCCAGCTCACCACCGATAGGGACAGGGGACGGAAACACCATATATTTT
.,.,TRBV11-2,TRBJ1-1,CASSLGRGYTEAFF,TGTGCCAGCAGCTTAGGCAGGGGTTACACTGAAGCTTTCTTT
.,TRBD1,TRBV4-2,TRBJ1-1,CASSQDQASGGTEAFF,TGTGCCAGCAGCCAAGATCAGGCGTCAGGGGGGACTGAAGCTTTCTTT
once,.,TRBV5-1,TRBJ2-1,CASSLVDHEQFF,TGCGCCAGCAGCTTGGTCGACCATGAGCAGTTCTTC
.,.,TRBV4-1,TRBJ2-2,CASSSGTYAGELFF,TGCGCCAGCAGCTCCGGGACATATGCCGGGGAGCTGTTTTTT
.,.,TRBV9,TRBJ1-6,CASSLRLLSSYNSPLHF,TGTGCCAGCAGTCTCCGACTTTTGAGCTCCTATAATTCACCCCTCCACTTT
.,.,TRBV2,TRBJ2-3,CASTEGDTQYF,TGTGCCAGCACCGAGGGAGATACGCAGTATTTT
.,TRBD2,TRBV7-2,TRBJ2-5,CASSLAPSGRAVKTQYF,TGTGCCAGCAGCTTAGCACCTAGCGGGAGGGCCGTGAAGACCCAGTACTTC
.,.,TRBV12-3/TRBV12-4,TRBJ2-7,CASSTESEQYF,TGTGCCAGCAGTACAGAATCCGAGCAGTACTTC
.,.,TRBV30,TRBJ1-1,CAWSEQGNTEAFF,TGTGCCTGGAGTGAACAGGGCAACACTGAAGCTTTCTTT
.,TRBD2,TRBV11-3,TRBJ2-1,CASSSGGLVSYNEQFF,TGTGCCAGCAGCTCCGGGGGACTAGTATCCTACAATGAGCAGTTCTTC